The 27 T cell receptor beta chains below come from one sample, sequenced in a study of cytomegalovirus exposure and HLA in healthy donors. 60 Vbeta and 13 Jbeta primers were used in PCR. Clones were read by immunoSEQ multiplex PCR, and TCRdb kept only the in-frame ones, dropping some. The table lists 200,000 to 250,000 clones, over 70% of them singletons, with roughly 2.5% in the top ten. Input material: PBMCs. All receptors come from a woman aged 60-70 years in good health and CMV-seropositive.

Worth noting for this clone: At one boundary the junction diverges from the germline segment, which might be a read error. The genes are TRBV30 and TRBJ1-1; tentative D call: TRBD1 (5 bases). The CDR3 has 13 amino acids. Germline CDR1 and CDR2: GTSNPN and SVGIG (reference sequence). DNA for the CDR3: TGTGTCTGGAGTGTACAGGATAACACTGAAGCTTTCTTT. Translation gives CVWSVQDNTEAFF. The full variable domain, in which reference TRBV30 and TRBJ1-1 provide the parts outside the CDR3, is SQTIHQWPATLVQPVGSPLSLECTVEGTSNPNLYWYRQAAGRGLQLLFYSVGIGQISSEVPQNLSASRPQDRQFILSSKKLLLSDSGFYLCVWSVQDNTEAFFGQGTRLTVV.

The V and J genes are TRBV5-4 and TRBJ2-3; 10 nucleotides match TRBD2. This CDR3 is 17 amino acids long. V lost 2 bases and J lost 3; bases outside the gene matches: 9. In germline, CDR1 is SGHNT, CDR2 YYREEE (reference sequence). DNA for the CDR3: TGTGCCAGCAGCTTCCCTATAGCGGGGGGTGGGACAGATACGCAGTATTTT. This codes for CASSFPIAGGGTDTQYF.

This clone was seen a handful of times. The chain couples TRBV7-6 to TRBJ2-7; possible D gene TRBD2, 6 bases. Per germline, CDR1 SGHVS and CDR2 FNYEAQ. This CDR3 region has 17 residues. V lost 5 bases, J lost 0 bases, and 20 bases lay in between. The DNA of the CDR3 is TGTGCCAGCAGCCGAGTCCCCCCGGGGGACGACTCCTACGAGCAGTACTTC. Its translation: CASSRVPPGDDSYEQYF.

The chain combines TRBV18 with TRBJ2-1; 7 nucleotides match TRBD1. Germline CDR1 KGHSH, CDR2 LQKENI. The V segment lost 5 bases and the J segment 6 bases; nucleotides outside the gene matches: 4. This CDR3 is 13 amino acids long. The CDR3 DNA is TGTGCCAGCTCATTAGACAGGGCCAATGAGCAGTTCTTC. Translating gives CASSLDRANEQFF.

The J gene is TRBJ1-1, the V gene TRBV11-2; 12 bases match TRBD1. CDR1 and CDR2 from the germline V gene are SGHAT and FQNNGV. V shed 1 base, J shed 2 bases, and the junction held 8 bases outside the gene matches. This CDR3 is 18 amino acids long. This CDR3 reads CASSLAPGQGARNTEAFF. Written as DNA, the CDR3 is TGTGCCAGCAGCTTAGCCCCGGGACAGGGGGCGAGAAACACTGAAGCTTTCTTT.

The DNA for the CDR3 is TGCGCCAGCAGCTTGACAGGGGGCCCTGAAGCTTTCTTT. It specifies CASSLTGGPEAFF. The chain has TRBV5-1 and TRBJ1-1; 9 nucleotides match TRBD1. CDR1 and CDR2 from the germline V gene are SGHRS and YFSETQ. This CDR3 has 13 residues. V shed 1 base and J 6 bases; nucleotides not matched to a gene: 1.

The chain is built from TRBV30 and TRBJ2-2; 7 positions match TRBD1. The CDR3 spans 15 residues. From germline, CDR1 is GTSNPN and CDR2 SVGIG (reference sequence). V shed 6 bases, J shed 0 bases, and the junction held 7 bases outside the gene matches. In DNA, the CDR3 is TGTGCCTGTCCTTCCGGGACAGCGAACACCGGGGAGCTGTTTTTT. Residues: CACPSGTANTGELFF.

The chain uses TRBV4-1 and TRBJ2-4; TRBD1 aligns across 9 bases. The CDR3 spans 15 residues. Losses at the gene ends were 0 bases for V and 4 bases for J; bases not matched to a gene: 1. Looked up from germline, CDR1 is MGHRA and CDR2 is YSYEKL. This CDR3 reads CASSQDGQGKNIQYF. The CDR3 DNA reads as TGCGCCAGCAGCCAAGACGGACAGGGGAAAAACATTCAGTACTTC.

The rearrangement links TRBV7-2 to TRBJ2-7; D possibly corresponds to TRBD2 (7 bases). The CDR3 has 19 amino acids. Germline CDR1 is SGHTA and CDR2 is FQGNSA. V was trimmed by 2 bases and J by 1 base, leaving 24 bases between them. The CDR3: CASSLSGRGVGGLSYEQYF. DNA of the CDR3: TGTGCCAGCAGCTTATCGGGAAGGGGGGTGGGGGGACTATCCTACGAGCAGTACTTC.

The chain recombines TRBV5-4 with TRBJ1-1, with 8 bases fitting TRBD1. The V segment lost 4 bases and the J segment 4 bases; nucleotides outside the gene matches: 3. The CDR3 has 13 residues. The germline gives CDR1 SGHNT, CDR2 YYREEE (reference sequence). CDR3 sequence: CASSGTGGTEAFF. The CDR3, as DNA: TGTGCCAGCAGCGGAACAGGGGGCACTGAAGCTTTCTTT.

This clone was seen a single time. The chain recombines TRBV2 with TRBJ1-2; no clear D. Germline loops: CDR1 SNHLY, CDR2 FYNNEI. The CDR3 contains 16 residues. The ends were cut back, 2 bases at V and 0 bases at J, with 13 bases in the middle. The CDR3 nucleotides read TGTGCCAGCAGTGAACCACAGAACTTAGCTAACTATGGCTACACCTTC. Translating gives CASSEPQNLANYGYTF.

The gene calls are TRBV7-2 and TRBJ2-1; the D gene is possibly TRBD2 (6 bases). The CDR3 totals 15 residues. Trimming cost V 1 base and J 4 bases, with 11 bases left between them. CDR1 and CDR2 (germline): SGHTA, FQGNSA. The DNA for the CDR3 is TGTGCCAGCAGCTTAGTTGTTGGGGGGTACAATGAGCAGTTCTTC. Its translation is CASSLVVGGYNEQFF.

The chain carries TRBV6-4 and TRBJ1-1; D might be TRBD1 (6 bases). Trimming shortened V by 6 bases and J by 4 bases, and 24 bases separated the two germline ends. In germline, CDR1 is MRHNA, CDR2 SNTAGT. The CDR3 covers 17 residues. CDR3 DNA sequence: TGTGCCAGCAGGGGGGGGGTGGACAGCCCAGGACGCACTGAAGCTTTCTTT. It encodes CASRGGVDSPGRTEAFF.

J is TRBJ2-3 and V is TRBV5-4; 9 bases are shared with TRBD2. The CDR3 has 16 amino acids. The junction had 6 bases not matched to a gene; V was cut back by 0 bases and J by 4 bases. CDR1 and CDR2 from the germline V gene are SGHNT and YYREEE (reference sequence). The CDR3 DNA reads TGTGCCAGCAGCTTGGATCTAGCGGGGAAGTCAGATACGCAGTATTTT. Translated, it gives CASSLDLAGKSDTQYF.

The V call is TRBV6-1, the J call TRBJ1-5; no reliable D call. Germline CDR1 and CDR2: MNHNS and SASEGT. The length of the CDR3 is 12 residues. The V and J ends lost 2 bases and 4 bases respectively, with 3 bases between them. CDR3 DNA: TGTGCCAGCAGTGAACCGAATCAGCCCCAGCATTTT. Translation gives CASSEPNQPQHF.

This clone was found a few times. CDR3 in amino acids: CASSQRSSGNTIYF. The CDR3 region has the DNA TGTGCCAGCAGCCAAAGGAGCTCTGGAAACACCATATATTTT. This chain uses TRBV9 with TRBJ1-3; D gene ambiguous. This CDR3 spans 14 amino acids. Germline CDR1 SGDLS, CDR2 YYNGEE. Trimming cost V 4 bases and J 0 bases, with 8 bases left between them. Combining the CDR3 with reference TRBV9 and TRBJ1-3 gives the whole variable domain DSGVTQTPKHLITATGQRVTLRCSPRSGDLSVYWYQQSLDQGLQFLIQYYNGEERAKGNILERFSAQQFPDLHSELNLSSLELGDSALYFCASSQRSSGNTIYFGEGSWLTVV.

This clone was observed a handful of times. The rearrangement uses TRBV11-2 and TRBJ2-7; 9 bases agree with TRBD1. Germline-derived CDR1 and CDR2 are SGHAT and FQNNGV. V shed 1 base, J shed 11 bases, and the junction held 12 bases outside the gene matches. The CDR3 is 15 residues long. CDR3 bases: TGTGCCAGCAGCTTAGTCCAGGACAGGGGCTCGGTTAAGTACTTC. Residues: CASSLVQDRGSVKYF.

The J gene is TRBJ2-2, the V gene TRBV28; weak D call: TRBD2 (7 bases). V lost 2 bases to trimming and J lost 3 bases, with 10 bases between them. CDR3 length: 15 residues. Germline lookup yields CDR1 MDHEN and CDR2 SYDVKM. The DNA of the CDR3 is TGTGCCAGCAGTTTAGGGGGGGGCGACACCGGGGAGCTGTTTTTT. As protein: CASSLGGGDTGELFF. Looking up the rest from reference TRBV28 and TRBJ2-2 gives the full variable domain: DVKVTQSSRYLVKRTGEKVFLECVQDMDHENMFWYRQDPGLGLRLIYFSYDVKMKEKGDIPEGYSVSREKKERFSLILESASTNQTSMYLCASSLGGGDTGELFFGEGSRLTVL.

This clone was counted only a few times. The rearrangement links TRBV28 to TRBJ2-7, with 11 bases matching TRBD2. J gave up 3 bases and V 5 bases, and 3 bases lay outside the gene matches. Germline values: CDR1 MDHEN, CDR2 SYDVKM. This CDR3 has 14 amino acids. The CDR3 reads CASSELAGVYEQYF. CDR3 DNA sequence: TGTGCCAGCAGTGAACTAGCGGGAGTCTACGAGCAGTACTTC.

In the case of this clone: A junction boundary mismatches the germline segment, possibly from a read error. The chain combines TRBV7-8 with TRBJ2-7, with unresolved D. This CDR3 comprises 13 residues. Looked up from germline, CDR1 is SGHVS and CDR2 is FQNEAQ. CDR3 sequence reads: CSSKPEPAYEQYF. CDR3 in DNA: TGTTCCAGCAAGCCGGAGCCGGCATACGAGCAGTACTTC.

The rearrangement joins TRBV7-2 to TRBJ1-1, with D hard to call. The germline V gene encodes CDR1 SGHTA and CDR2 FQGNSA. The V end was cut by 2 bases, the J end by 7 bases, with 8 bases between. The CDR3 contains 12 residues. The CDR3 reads CASSLSQIEAFF. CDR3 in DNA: TGTGCCAGCAGCTTAAGTCAGATTGAAGCTTTCTTT.

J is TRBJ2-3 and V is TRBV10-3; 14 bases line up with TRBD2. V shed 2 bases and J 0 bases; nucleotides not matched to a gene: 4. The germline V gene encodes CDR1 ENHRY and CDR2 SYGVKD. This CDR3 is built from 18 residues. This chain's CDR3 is CAISEGLAGGSSTDTQYF. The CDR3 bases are TGTGCCATCAGTGAGGGACTAGCGGGGGGCAGTAGCACAGATACGCAGTATTTT.

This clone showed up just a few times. The CDR3 region has the DNA TGTGCCAGCAGCTTCATGGGACAGGGTGAGGATACGCAGTATTTT. It specifies CASSFMGQGEDTQYF. The chain combines TRBV7-2 with TRBJ2-3, with 9 bases identical to TRBD1. With 3 bases clipped from V and 6 bases from J, the junction kept 7 bases outside the gene matches. This CDR3 has 15 residues. Germline V gene lookup returns CDR1 SGHTA and CDR2 FQGNSA. The whole variable domain, remainder taken from reference TRBV7-2 and TRBJ2-3, is GAGVSQSPSNKVTEKGKDVELRCDPISGHTALYWYRQSLGQGLEFLIYFQGNSAPDKSGLPSDRFSAERTGGSVSTLTIQRTQQEDSAVYLCASSFMGQGEDTQYFGPGTRLTVL.

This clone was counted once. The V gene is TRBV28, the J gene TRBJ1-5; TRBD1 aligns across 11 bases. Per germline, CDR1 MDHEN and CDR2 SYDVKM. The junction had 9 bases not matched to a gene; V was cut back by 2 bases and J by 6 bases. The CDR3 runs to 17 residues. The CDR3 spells CASSLGRTGGGFQPQHF. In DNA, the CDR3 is TGTGCCAGCAGTTTAGGTCGGACAGGGGGCGGGTTTCAGCCCCAGCATTTT.

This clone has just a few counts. The CDR3 sequence is CASSGLQGDEQYF. In nucleotides, the CDR3 is TGTGCCAGCAGTGGATTACAGGGCGACGAGCAGTACTTC. V and J are TRBV2 and TRBJ2-7; possibly TRBD1 for D (6 bases). CDR1 SNHLY and CDR2 FYNNEI come from the germline V gene. The CDR3 has 13 residues. The V end lost 4 bases, the J end lost 5 bases, and 12 bases lay between the germline ends.

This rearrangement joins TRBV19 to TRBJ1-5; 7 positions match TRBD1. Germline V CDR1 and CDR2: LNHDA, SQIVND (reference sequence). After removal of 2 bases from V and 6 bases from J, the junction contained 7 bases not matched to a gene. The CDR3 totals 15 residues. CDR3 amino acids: CASSISGRGSQPQHF. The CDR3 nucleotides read TGTGCCAGTAGTATATCGGGCAGGGGGAGTCAGCCCCAGCATTTT.

DNA of the CDR3: TGTGCCAGCAGGGGACAGGGGGTAGAGCCCCAGCATTTT. As protein: CASRGQGVEPQHF. The V gene is TRBV6-5, the J gene TRBJ1-5; 11 positions agree with TRBD1. The germline V gene encodes CDR1 MNHEY and CDR2 SVGAGI. V was clipped by 6 bases and J by 8 bases; unmatched bases: 3. The length of the CDR3 is 13 residues.